The 11 T cell receptor beta chains listed next were all sequenced from one sample in a study of T cells in Graves' hyperthyroidism and ophthalmopathy. From RNA transcripts, TCR beta CDR3 regions were amplified. Primed by the HTBI set, a first-round RT-PCR was run on the TCR CDR3. TCRdb redid the calling of the multiplex PCR reads with MiXCR, one entry per CDR3 protein. Of about 410,000 distinct CDR3 sequences listed, around 15% are singletons. Sequences were obtained from blood. The source is a woman aged 25 to 39 with Graves' ophthalmopathy.

Many counts were recorded for this clonotype. The gene calls are TRBV7-8 and TRBJ2-1, with D perhaps TRBD2 (5 bases). This CDR3 comprises 11 residues. Germline assignment: CDR1 SGHVS and CDR2 FQNEAQ. Between the trimmed V and J ends, which lost 5 bases and 8 bases, there was a span of 7 bases. CDR3 DNA sequence: TGTGCCAGCAGCCCCGGGGATGAGCAGTTCTTC. This translates into CASSPGDEQFF. Full variable domain (rest looked up from reference TRBV7-8 and TRBJ2-1): GAGVSQSPRYKVAKRGQDVALRCDPISGHVSLFWYQQALGQGPEFLTYFQNEAQLDKSGLPSDRFFAERPEGSVSTLKIQRTQQEDSAVYLCASSPGDEQFFGPGTRLTVL.

This chain links TRBV27 with TRBJ1-4; maybe TRBD1 (6 bases). Germline-derived CDR1 and CDR2 are MNHEY and SMNVEV (reference sequence). This CDR3 has 16 amino acids. V was cut by 4 bases and J by 7 bases, with 19 bases left in between. The CDR3 coding sequence is TGTGCCAGCAGTTCAATAGCACAGGGAGTCGGTGAAAAACTGTTTTTT. Protein sequence: CASSSIAQGVGEKLFF.

At least ten counts were recorded for this clonotype. The DNA is omitted, as the CDR3 cannot be located on it reliably, and the CDR3 follows TCRdb's listing. This rearrangement joins TRBV7-2 to TRBJ2-5; the DNA was not compared with TRBD1, the D call given in the table. The CDR3 comprises 15 residues, both ends counted. CDR1 and CDR2 (germline): SGHTA, FQGNSA. CDR3 residues: CASSFGPGGEETQYF.

This clonotype was counted at least ten times. J is TRBJ2-3 and V is TRBV10-3, with a weak D call TRBD1 (6 bases). Germline V gives CDR1 ENHRY, CDR2 SYGVKD. V lost 5 bases to trimming and J lost 0 bases, with 15 bases between them. CDR3 length equals 16 residues. CDR3 DNA: TGTGCCATCAGTCCCCCAGGGGAGTCTAGCACAGATACGCAGTATTTT. Its protein product is CAISPPGESSTDTQYF.

This clonotype was observed at least ten times. The gene calls are TRBV28 and TRBJ1-6; possibly TRBD1 for D (6 bases). Trimming left V 4 bases short and J 10 bases short, with 14 bases between. Germline CDR1 MDHEN, CDR2 SYDVKM. There are 14 residues in the CDR3. In nucleotides, the CDR3 is TGTGCCAGCAGTTCACAGGGAGAGGGCTCACCCCTCCACTTT. Its protein is CASSSQGEGSPLHF.

Ten or more counts support this clonotype. J is TRBJ2-3 and V is TRBV18; no firm D call. V was cut by 5 bases and J by 0 bases, with 6 bases left in between. The CDR3 length is 13 residues. Germline CDR1 is KGHSH and CDR2 is LQKENI. Here the CDR3 DNA reads TGTGCCAGCTCAGACACTAGCACAGATACGCAGTATTTT. Translating gives CASSDTSTDTQYF. Full variable domain (missing parts from reference TRBV18 and TRBJ2-3): NAGVMQNPRHLVRRRGQEARLRCSPMKGHSHVYWYRQLPEEGLKFMVYLQKENIIDESGMPKERFSAEFPKEGPSILRIQQVVRGDSAAYFCASSDTSTDTQYFGPGTRLTVL.

Note on this clonotype: A much larger clone lies one base from this, so it may be a read error. V gene TRBV28 combines with J gene TRBJ1-3; maybe TRBD1 (5 bases). CDR1 is MDHEN and CDR2 is SYDVKM in the germline V gene. The CDR3 covers 17 residues. Trimming stripped 6 bases from V and 5 bases from J, with 23 bases between. The CDR3 here is CASRRGSGRFLRNTIYF. The CDR3 region has the DNA TGTGCCAGCAGACGGGGGTCGGGGAGGTTTCTAAGAAACACCATATATTTT.

In this sample, this clonotype turned up many times. V and J are TRBV6-1 and TRBJ1-1; D remains ambiguous. Germline-derived CDR1 and CDR2 are MNHNS and SASEGT. Trimming pared 7 bases from V and 4 bases from J, leaving 16 bases between. The CDR3 runs to 14 residues. The CDR3 DNA sequence: TGTGCCAGCACCAGACTCAGGTCCAGCACTGAAGCTTTCTTT. Protein: CASTRLRSSTEAFF.

This clonotype has ten or more counts. The chain combines TRBV13 with TRBJ2-1, with D tentatively TRBD1 (6 bases). Trimming left V 2 bases short and J 3 bases short, with 11 bases between. Germline values: CDR1 PRHDT, CDR2 FYEKMQ (reference sequence). CDR3 length: 15 amino acids. This CDR3 reads CASSLKGQSYNEQFF. DNA for the CDR3: TGTGCCAGCAGCTTAAAGGGACAAAGCTACAATGAGCAGTTCTTC.

This clonotype was observed at least ten times. The genes are TRBV6-5 and TRBJ2-5; possibly TRBD1 for D (6 bases). This CDR3 is 15 amino acids long. V shed 0 bases and J shed 5 bases, with 13 bases lying between them. CDR1 and CDR2 from the germline V gene are MNHEY and SVGAGI. CDR3 loop: CASSYSPGDRETQYF. DNA for the CDR3: TGTGCCAGCAGTTACTCCCCAGGGGACCGGGAGACCCAGTACTTC.

The sample holds a few counts of this clonotype. This chain links TRBV5-1 with TRBJ2-5; TRBD1 matches 9 bases. V shed 4 bases and J 5 bases; nucleotides not matched to a gene: 9. Looked up from germline, CDR1 is SGHRS and CDR2 is YFSETQ. The CDR3 spans 15 residues. CDR3 protein: CASSIQQGAGETQYF. Written as DNA, the CDR3 is TGCGCCAGCAGCATCCAACAGGGGGCAGGGGAGACCCAGTACTTC. The complete variable domain, with remaining parts taken from reference TRBV5-1 and TRBJ2-5, reads KAGVTQTPRYLIKTRGQQVTLSCSPISGHRSVSWYQQTPGQGLQFLFEYFSETQRNKGNFPGRFSGRQFSNSRSEMNVSTLELGDSALYLCASSIQQGAGETQYFGPGTRLLVL.